This TCR beta chain is drawn from a study of persistence of HIV-infected CD4 T cells. Background on the study: Median time on suppressive ART was around eight years. Blood samples, up to about 200 mL, came from multiple time points, except two leukapheresis donors sampled once.

The libraries were made with immunoSEQ version 4 in survey mode. The table came from immunoSEQ multiplex PCR; TCRdb's copy has only in-frame clones and leaves some out. The table includes approximately 34,000 clones, approximately 80% detected once. This clone was counted a single time. Antigen: not known. Cells were stimulated with overlapping HIV-1 Gag 15-mer peptides. Memory cells lacking CD40L and CD69 with high CD45RO were sorted. For about 17 hours, CD8-depleted PBMCs received anti-CD28/CD49d costimulation, a CD40-blocking antibody and enfuvirtide. The V end lost 4 bases, the J end lost 2 bases, and 6 bases lay between the germline ends. This CDR3 is built from 14 residues. Germline V gives CDR1 MRHNA, CDR2 SNTAGT.

Sequenced here: CD4+ T cells sorted from PBMCs after 18-hour stimulation, sampled from a patient who received antiretroviral therapy. This clonotype was sampled from an adult woman with HIV who was CMV-seropositive. V and J are TRBV6-4 and TRBJ2-6; D is perhaps TRBD2 (5 bases). The CDR3 loop is CASSVGTGANVLTF. For the CDR3, the DNA is TGTGCCAGCAGTGTCGGGACTGGGGCCAACGTCCTGACTTTC.